This T cell receptor beta chain came from a study of T cells expressing NK-cell markers. TCRdb re-called the 5' RACE reads; every CDR3 protein appears as one record, without DNA. The sample data list approximately 22,000 distinct CDR3 sequences. Per germline, CDR1 MNHEY and CDR2 SMNVEV (reference sequence). The CDR3 spans 18 residues. V is TRBV27 and J is TRBJ1-6. The sequence came from a man between 18 and 69 years old in good health. Sequencing was done on a sample of blood T cells: a sorted CD56 or NKG2C T cell subset, CD4+ or CD8+ T cells, or bulk PBMC T cells (not recorded which). This CDR3 is CASSLSKGISSYNSPLHF.